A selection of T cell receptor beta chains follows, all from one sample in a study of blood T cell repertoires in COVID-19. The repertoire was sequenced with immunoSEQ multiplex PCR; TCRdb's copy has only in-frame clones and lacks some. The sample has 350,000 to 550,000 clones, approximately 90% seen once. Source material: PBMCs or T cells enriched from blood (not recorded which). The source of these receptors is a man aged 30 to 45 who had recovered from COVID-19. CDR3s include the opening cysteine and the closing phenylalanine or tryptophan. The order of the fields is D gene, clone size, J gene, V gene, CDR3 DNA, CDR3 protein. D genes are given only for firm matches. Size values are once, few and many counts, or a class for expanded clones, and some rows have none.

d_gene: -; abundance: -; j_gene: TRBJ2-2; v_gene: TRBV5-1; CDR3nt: TGCGCCAGCAGCCCTCGGGACTCCAACACCGGGGAGCTGTTTTTT; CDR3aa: CASSPRDSNTGELFF
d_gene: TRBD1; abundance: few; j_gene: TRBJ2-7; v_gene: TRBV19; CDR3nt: TGTGCCAGTAGTGGGAAGGGACAGGGGTGGTACGAGCAGTACTTC; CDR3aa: CASSGKGQGWYEQYF
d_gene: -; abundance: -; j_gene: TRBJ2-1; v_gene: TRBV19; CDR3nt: TGTGCCAGTACGGGGAGCTCCTACAATGAGCAGTTCTTC; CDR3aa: CASTGSSYNEQFF
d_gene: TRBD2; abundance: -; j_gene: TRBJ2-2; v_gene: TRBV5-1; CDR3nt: TGCGCCAGCAGCTTGCACCGGGAGGGGCGGAACACCGGGGAGCTGTTTTTT; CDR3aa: CASSLHREGRNTGELFF
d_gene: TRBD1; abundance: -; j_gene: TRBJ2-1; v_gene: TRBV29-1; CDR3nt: TGCAGCGTTTACAGGGGGTACAATGAGCAGTTCTTC; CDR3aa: CSVYRGYNEQFF
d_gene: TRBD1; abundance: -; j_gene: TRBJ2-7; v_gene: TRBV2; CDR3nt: TGTGCCAGCAACCTACTCGGACAGGGGAATCATTTTTACGAGCAGTACTTC; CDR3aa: CASNLLGQGNHFYEQYF
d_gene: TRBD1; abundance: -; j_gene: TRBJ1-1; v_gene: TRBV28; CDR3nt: TGTGCCACCCATCCTCCCGCGGGACAGGGGGCCACTGAAGCTTTCTTT; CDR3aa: CATHPPAGQGATEAFF
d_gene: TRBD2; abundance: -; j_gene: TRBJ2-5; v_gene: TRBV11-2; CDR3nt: TGTGCCAGCAGCTTAGATATCGTAGCGGGAGTTGAAGAGACCCAGTACTTC; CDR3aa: CASSLDIVAGVEETQYF
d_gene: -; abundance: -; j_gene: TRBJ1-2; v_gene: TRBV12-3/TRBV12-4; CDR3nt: TGTGCCAGCAGTCGGGGGACTGTCGGCTACACCTTC; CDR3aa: CASSRGTVGYTF
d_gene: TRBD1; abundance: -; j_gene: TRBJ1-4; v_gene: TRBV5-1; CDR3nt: TGCGCCAGCAGCTGGGGACAGGGCGGGGTAGAAAAACTGTTTTTT; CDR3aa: CASSWGQGGVEKLFF
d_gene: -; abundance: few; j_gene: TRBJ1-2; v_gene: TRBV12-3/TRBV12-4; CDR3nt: TGTGCCAGCAGTTCCGACAGGAGCTATGGCTACACCTTC; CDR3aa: CASSSDRSYGYTF
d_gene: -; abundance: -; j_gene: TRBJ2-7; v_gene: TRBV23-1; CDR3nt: TGCGCCAGCAGTCAATCCTCTTCCACGGACTCGGGCGAGCAGTACTTC; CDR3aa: CASSQSSSTDSGEQYF
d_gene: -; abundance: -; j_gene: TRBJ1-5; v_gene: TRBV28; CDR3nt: TGTGCCAGCAGTTCGCGGGACCCGGGCAATCAGCCCCAGCATTTT; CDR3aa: CASSSRDPGNQPQHF
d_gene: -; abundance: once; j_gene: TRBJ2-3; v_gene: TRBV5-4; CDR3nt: TGTGCCAGCACGTCTACTAGCACAGATACGCAGTATTTT; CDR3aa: CASTSTSTDTQYF
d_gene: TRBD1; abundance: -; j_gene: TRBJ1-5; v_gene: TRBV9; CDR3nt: TGTGCCAGCAGCGCAGGGGGGAATAGCAATCAGCCCCAGCATTTT; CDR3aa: CASSAGGNSNQPQHF
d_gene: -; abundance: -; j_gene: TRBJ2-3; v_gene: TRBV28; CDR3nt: TGTGCCACCACCCGGTCAAGAACAGATACGCAGTATTTT; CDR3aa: CATTRSRTDTQYF
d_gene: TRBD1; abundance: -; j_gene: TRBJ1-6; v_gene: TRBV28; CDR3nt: TGTGCCAGCAGTACACCGAGGACAGGGGGCTCAGATTCACCCCTCCACTTT; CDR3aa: CASSTPRTGGSDSPLHF
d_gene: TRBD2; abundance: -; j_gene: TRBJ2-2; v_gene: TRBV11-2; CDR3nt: TGTGCCAGCAGCTTAGTAGCGGGAGGGGGTAGCACCGGGGAGCTGTTTTTT; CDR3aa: CASSLVAGGGSTGELFF
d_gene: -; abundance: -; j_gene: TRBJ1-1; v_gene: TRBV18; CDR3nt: TGTGCCAGCTTACAGGGCTTGAACACTGAAGCTTTCTTT; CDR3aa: CASLQGLNTEAFF
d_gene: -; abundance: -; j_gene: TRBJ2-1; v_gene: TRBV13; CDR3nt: TGTGCCAGCAGCTCTTTACAGGGCTACAATGAGCAGTTCTTC; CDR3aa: CASSSLQGYNEQFF
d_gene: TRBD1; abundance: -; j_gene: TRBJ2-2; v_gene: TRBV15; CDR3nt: TGTGCCACCACAAAAACCGGGACAGAAACCGGGGAGCTGTTTTTT; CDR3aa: CATTKTGTETGELFF
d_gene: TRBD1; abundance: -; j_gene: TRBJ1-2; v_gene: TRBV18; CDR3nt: TGTGCCAGCTCCCAAAGACAGGGAAGCCTACTAAACTATGGCTACACCTTC; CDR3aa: CASSQRQGSLLNYGYTF
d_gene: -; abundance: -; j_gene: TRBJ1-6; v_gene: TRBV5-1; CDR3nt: TGCGCCAGCAGCTTGGGGACTCGCCTCGGTTCACCCCTCCACTTT; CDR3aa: CASSLGTRLGSPLHF
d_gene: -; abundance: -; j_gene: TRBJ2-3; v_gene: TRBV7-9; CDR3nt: TGTGCCAGCAGCCGTTGGAGCGGCGGGCGGGGCGCAGATACGCAGTATTTT; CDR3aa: CASSRWSGGRGADTQYF
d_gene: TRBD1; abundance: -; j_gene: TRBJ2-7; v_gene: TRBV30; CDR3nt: TGTGCCTGGGATCCGGGACAGGGGGCCGAGCAGTACTTC; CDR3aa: CAWDPGQGAEQYF
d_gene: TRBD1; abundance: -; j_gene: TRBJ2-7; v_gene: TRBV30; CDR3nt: TGTGCCTGGAGGTGGACAGGGGGCGGCTACGAGCAGTACTTC; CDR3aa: CAWRWTGGGYEQYF
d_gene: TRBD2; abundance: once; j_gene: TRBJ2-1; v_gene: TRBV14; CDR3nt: TGTGCCAGCAGCCAAGAGAGCGGGAGGACAGTGGGGTACAATGAGCAGTTCTTC; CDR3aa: CASSQESGRTVGYNEQFF
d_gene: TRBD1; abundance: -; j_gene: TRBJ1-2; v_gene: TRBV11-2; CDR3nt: TGTGCCAGCAGCCCCCGGGACAGTGATAACTATGGCTACACCTTC; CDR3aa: CASSPRDSDNYGYTF
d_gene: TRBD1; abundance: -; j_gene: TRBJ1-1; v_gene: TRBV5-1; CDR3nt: TGCGCCAGCAGCTCGTTACCGGGACAGGGGGGACGGGGCATGAACACTGAAGCTTTCTTT; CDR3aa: CASSSLPGQGGRGMNTEAFF
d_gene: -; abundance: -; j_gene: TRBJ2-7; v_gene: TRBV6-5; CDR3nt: TGTGCCAGCAGTTACTCTCTTACGGGGAGCTCCTACGAGCAGTACTTC; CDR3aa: CASSYSLTGSSYEQYF
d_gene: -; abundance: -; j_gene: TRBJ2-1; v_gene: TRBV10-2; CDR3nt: TGCGCCAGCAGTGCTGGGGCCAATGAGCAGTTCTTC; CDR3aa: CASSAGANEQFF
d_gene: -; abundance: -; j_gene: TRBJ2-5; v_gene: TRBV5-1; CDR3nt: TGCGCCAGCAGCTTACAGGGTCAAGAGACCCAGTACTTC; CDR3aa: CASSLQGQETQYF
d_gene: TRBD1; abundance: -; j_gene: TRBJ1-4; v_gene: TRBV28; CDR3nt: TGTGCCAGCCGTTCGACAGGGTCTAATGAAAAACTGTTTTTT; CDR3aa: CASRSTGSNEKLFF
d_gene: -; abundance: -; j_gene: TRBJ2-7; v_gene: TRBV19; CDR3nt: TGTGCCAGTAGCCGGGAGCTTCTAAGTGTCGAGCAGTACTTC; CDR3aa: CASSRELLSVEQYF
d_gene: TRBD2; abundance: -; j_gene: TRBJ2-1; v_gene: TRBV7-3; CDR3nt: TGTGCCAGCAGCTCGGGACTAGCGGGATTCAGCGAGCAGTTCTTC; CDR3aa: CASSSGLAGFSEQFF
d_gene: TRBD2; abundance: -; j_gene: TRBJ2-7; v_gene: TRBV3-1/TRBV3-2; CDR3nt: TGTGCCAGCAGCCCCATAGCGGGACTGACCTACGAGCAGTACTTC; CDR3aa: CASSPIAGLTYEQYF
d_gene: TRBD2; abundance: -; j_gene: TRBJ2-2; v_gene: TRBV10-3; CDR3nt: TGTGCCATCAGTGACCCCGGCGGGAGGAACACCGGGGAGCTGTTTTTT; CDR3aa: CAISDPGGRNTGELFF
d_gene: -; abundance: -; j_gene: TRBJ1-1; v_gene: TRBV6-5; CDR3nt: TGTGCCAGCAGGCCACCAGCGACAGTGAACACTGAAGCTTTCTTT; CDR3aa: CASRPPATVNTEAFF
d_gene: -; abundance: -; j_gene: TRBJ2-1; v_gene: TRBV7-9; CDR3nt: TGTGCCAGCAGCGTGGGACAGGCGGGGGCGTTCTTC; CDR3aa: CASSVGQAGAFF
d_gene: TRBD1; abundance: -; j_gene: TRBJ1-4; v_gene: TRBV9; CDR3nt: TGTGCCAGCAGCTCTCCGGGACAGGGATATGAAAAACTGTTTTTT; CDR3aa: CASSSPGQGYEKLFF
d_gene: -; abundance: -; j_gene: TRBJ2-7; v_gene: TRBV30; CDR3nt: TGTGCCTGGAGTGCCAGGTACGAGCAGTACTTC; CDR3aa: CAWSARYEQYF
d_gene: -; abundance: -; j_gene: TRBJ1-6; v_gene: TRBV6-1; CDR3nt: TGTGCCAGCAGTGAATCGGGGGGAAATTCACCCCTCCACTTT; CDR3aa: CASSESGGNSPLHF
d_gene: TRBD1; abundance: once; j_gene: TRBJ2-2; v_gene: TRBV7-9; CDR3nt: TGTGCCAGCAGTAGGATCGGGACAGGGTTTGGCGGGGAGCTGTTTTTT; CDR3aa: CASSRIGTGFGGELFF
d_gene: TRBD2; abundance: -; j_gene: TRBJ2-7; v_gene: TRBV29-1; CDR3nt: TGCAGCGTCACTAGCGGGAGGGCCTACGAGCAGTACTTC; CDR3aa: CSVTSGRAYEQYF
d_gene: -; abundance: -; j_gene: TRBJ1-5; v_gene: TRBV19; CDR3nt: TGTGCCAGTAGTATAGCACAGGCGAGCAATCAGCCCCAGCATTTT; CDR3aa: CASSIAQASNQPQHF